Listed below are T cell receptor beta chains from one sample, sequenced in a study of blood T cell repertoires in COVID-19. Sequenced by immunoSEQ multiplex PCR; TCRdb stores in-frame clones only, minus some. The sample consists of around 16,000 clones, around 90% of them appearing once. The sample consisted of peripheral blood. The receptors here all came from a man in his 60s with acute or convalescent COVID-19. Each CDR3 is given with its conserved first and last residue. The D gene is left open where the match is weak. Some rows have no size entry. The others give once, few or many, or a class for an expanded clone.

size | J | length | V | D | DNA | CDR3
NA | TRBJ1-1 | 11 | TRBV2 | NA | TGTGCCAGCAGTGACCTGAACTGGGCTTTCTTT | CASSDLNWAFF
NA | TRBJ2-1 | 13 | TRBV5-1 | NA | TGCGCCAGCTCGAGGGCTTTGACGGATGAGCAGTTCTTC | CASSRALTDEQFF
NA | TRBJ2-7 | 15 | TRBV3-1/TRBV3-2 | NA | TGTGCCAGCAGCCAAGGCAACAGTTACTTACGCGAGCAGTACTTC | CASSQGNSYLREQYF
NA | TRBJ2-2 | 14 | TRBV24-1 | NA | TGTGCCACCAGTGCGGGACTTAACACCGGGGAGCTGTTTTTT | CATSAGLNTGELFF
NA | TRBJ2-4 | 15 | TRBV4-2 | NA | TGTGCCAGCAGCCAAGAAAGGGAGAACAAAAACATTCAGTACTTC | CASSQERENKNIQYF
NA | TRBJ2-3 | 16 | TRBV5-1 | TRBD2 | TGCGCCAGCAGCTTGGCGGCTAGCGGGAATACAGATACGCAGTATTTT | CASSLAASGNTDTQYF
NA | TRBJ2-7 | 13 | TRBV3-1/TRBV3-2 | TRBD1 | TGTGCCAGCAGCCTGGGACAGACCTACGAGCAGTACTTC | CASSLGQTYEQYF
NA | TRBJ2-2 | 16 | TRBV9 | TRBD2 | TGTGCCAGCAGCTCAGACCAGCGGGAGGGCACCGGGGAGCTGTTTTTT | CASSSDQREGTGELFF
NA | TRBJ1-5 | 13 | TRBV18 | NA | TGTGCCAGCTCACCACCGGAAGGGGAGCCCCAGCATTTT | CASSPPEGEPQHF
NA | TRBJ1-1 | 14 | TRBV2 | NA | TGTGCCAGCAGGACCCGGGGGGTGGGAAATGAAGCTTTCTTT | CASRTRGVGNEAFF
NA | TRBJ2-4 | 12 | TRBV5-1 | NA | TGCGCCAGCAGCCCCCAGGGGAACATTCAGTACTTC | CASSPQGNIQYF
NA | TRBJ1-5 | 14 | TRBV11-2 | TRBD1 | TGTGCCAGCAGCCAGGGACAGATCAATCAGCCCCAGCATTTT | CASSQGQINQPQHF
NA | TRBJ2-4 | 15 | TRBV28 | NA | TGTGCCAGCAGAAGCTCCCAGGGGGCCAAAAACATTCAGTACTTC | CASRSSQGAKNIQYF
few | TRBJ1-5 | 16 | TRBV18 | TRBD1 | TGTGCCAGCTCACCACCGGGGACAGGGATTAATCAGCCCCAGCATTTT | CASSPPGTGINQPQHF
NA | TRBJ2-3 | 13 | TRBV5-4 | NA | TGTGCCAGCAGAAACGGCAGGGAAGATACGCAGTATTTT | CASRNGREDTQYF
NA | TRBJ1-6 | 13 | TRBV30 | NA | TGTGCCTGGAGCCCCGACAGACGGTCACCCCTCCACTTT | CAWSPDRRSPLHF
NA | TRBJ2-1 | 15 | TRBV9 | TRBD2 | TGTGCCAGCAGCGCCGGGACTAGCGGGAGTTATGAGCAGTTCTTC | CASSAGTSGSYEQFF
NA | TRBJ2-1 | 14 | TRBV4-2 | NA | TGTGCCAGCAGCCACCGACAGGTGAACAATGAGCAGTTCTTC | CASSHRQVNNEQFF
once | TRBJ2-1 | 17 | TRBV5-8 | NA | TGTGCCAGCAGCTTTCGGGGTGGTCCGGCTAGCACTGATGAGCAGTTCTTC | CASSFRGGPASTDEQFF
NA | TRBJ1-1 | 12 | TRBV30 | TRBD1 | TGTGCCTGGGGACAGGAAAACACTGAAGCTTTCTTT | CAWGQENTEAFF
NA | TRBJ2-5 | 12 | TRBV12-3/TRBV12-4 | NA | TGTGCCAGCAGTTTATTTAGGGGGACCCAGTACTTC | CASSLFRGTQYF
NA | TRBJ2-3 | 16 | TRBV11-3 | NA | TGTGCCAGCAGCTCGACGGTGGGCCCCCATAGAGATACGCAGTATTTT | CASSSTVGPHRDTQYF
NA | TRBJ1-1 | 12 | TRBV2 | TRBD1 | TGTGCCAGCAGGGGACAGGGCGTAGGGGCTTTCTTT | CASRGQGVGAFF
NA | TRBJ2-1 | 13 | TRBV19 | NA | TGTGCCAGTAGGCGGACAGTTTACAATGAGCAGTTCTTC | CASRRTVYNEQFF
NA | TRBJ2-7 | 14 | TRBV29-1 | NA | TGCAGCGTTGCGGTTCTTGATCGCTCCTACGAGCAGTACTTC | CSVAVLDRSYEQYF
NA | TRBJ1-5 | 14 | TRBV19 | NA | TGTGCCAGTAGTATTAGGAGTGAAAATCAGCCCCAGCATTTT | CASSIRSENQPQHF
NA | TRBJ2-1 | 11 | TRBV11-2 | TRBD1 | TGTGCCAGCAGCTTGACGGGACAGGGGGTCTTC | CASSLTGQGVF
few | TRBJ2-5 | 12 | TRBV4-1 | NA | TGCGCCAGCAGCCAAGCTCGGGAGACCCAGTACTTC | CASSQARETQYF
NA | TRBJ1-2 | 13 | TRBV28 | TRBD1 | TGTGCCAGCCTAAGACAGGGGTTCTATGGCTACACCTTC | CASLRQGFYGYTF
NA | TRBJ1-1 | 14 | TRBV18 | NA | TGTGCCAGCTCACCGCAACAGGGGAACACTGAAGCTTTCTTT | CASSPQQGNTEAFF
NA | TRBJ2-3 | 14 | TRBV19 | NA | TGTGCCAGTAGTTCGTGGGGGCCCACAGATACGCAGTATTTT | CASSSWGPTDTQYF